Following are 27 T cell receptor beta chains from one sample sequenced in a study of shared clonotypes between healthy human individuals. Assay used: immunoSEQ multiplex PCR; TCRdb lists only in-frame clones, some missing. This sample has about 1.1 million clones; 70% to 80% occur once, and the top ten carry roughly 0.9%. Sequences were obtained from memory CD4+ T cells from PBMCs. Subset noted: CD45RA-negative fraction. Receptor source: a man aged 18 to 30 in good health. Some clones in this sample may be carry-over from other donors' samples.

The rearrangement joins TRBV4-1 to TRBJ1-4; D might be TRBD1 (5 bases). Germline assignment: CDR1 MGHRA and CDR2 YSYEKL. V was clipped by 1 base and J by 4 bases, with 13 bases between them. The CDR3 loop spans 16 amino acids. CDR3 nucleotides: TGCGCCAGCAGCCAAGTAAGGGGCGCAGTTAATGAAAAACTGTTTTTT. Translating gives CASSQVRGAVNEKLFF.

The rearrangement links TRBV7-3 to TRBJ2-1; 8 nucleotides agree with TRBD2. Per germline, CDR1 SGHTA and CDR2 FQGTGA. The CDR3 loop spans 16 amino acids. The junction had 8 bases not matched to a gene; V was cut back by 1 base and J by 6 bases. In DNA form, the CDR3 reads TGTGCCAGCAGCTTAATGGGGACTAGGGCCTTCAATGAGCAGTTCTTC. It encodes CASSLMGTRAFNEQFF.

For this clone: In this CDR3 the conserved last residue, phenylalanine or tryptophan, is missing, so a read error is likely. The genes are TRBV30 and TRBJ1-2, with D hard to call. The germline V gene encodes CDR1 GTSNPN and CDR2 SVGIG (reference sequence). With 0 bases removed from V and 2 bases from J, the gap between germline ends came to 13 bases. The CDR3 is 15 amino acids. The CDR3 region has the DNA TGTGCCTGGAGTGTAACACGGCTCTACAACTATGGCTACACCTCC. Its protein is CAWSVTRLYNYGYTS.

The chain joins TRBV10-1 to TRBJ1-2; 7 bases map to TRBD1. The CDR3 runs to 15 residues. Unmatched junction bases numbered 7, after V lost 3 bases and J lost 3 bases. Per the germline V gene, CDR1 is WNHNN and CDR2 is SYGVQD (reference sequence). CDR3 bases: TGCGCCAGCAGTGACCCCGACAGGGCTTACTATGGCTACACCTTC. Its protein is CASSDPDRAYYGYTF.

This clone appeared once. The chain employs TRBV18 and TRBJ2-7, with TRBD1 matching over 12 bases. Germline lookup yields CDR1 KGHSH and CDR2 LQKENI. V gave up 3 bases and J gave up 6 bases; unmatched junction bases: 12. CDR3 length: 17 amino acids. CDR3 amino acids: CASSPDGAGTGGAEQYF. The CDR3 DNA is TGTGCCAGCTCACCGGATGGGGCCGGGACAGGGGGCGCCGAGCAGTACTTC. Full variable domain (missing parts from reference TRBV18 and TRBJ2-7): NAGVMQNPRHLVRRRGQEARLRCSPMKGHSHVYWYRQLPEEGLKFMVYLQKENIIDESGMPKERFSAEFPKEGPSILRIQQVVRGDSAAYFCASSPDGAGTGGAEQYFGPGTRLTVT.

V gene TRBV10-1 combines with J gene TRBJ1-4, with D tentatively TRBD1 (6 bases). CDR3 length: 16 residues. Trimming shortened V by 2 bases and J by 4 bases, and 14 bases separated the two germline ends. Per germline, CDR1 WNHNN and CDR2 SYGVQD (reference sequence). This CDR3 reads CASSEARQACNEKLFF. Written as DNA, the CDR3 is TGCGCCAGCAGTGAGGCGCGACAGGCGTGTAATGAAAAACTGTTTTTT.

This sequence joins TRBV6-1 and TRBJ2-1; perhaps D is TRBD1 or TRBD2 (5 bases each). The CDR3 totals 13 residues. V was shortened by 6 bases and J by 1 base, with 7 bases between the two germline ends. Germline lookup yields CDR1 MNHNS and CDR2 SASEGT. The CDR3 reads CASSWGSYNEQFF. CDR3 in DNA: TGTGCCAGCAGCTGGGGGTCCTACAATGAGCAGTTCTTC.

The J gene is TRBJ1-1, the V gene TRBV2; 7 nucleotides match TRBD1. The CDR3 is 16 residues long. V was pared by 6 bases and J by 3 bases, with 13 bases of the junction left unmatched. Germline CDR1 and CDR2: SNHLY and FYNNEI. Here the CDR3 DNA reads TGTGCCAGCAGGCCACCGAATTCACAGGGGCACACTGAAGCTTTCTTT. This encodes CASRPPNSQGHTEAFF.

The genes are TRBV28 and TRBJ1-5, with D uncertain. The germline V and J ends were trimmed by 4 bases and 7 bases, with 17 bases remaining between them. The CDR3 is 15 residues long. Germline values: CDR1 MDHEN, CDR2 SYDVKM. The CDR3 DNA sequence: TGTGCCAGCAGTTGGTCTCGGGGAGTCGGGCAGCCCCAGCATTTT. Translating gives CASSWSRGVGQPQHF.

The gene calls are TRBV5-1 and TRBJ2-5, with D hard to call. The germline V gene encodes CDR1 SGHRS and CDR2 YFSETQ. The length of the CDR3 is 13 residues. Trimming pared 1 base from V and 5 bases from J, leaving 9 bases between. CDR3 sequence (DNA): TGCGCCAGCAGCTTGATGATTGGGGAGACCCAGTACTTC. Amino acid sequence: CASSLMIGETQYF. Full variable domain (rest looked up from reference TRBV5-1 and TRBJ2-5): KAGVTQTPRYLIKTRGQQVTLSCSPISGHRSVSWYQQTPGQGLQFLFEYFSETQRNKGNFPGRFSGRQFSNSRSEMNVSTLELGDSALYLCASSLMIGETQYFGPGTRLLVL.

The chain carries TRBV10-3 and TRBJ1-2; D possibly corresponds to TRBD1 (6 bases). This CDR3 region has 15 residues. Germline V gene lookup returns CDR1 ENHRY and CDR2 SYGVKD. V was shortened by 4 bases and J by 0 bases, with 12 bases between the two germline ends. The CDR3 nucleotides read TGTGCCATCAGTGGGGGACACCGAGCTAACTATGGCTACACCTTC. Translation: CAISGGHRANYGYTF.

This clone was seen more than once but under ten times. The CDR3 spells CASPSSTPAGQYF. CDR3 DNA sequence: TGTGCCAGCCCCTCATCAACCCCTGCTGGGCAGTACTTC. This chain uses TRBV27 with TRBJ2-7; D gene unclear. V lost 8 bases and J lost 9, with 20 bases in between. The CDR3 totals 13 residues. The germline gives CDR1 MNHEY, CDR2 SMNVEV (reference sequence).

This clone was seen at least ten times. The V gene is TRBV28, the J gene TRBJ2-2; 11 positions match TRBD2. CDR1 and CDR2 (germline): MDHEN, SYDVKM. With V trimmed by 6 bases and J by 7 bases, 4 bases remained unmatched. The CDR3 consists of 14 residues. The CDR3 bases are TGTGCCAGCAGGCCCGGGACTAGCGGCGGGGAGCTGTTTTTT. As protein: CASRPGTSGGELFF.

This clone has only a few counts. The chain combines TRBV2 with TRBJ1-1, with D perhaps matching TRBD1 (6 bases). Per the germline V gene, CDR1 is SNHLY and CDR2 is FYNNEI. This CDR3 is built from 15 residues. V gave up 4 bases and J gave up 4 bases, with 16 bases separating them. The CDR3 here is CASSVTVGGGTEAFF. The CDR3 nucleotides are TGTGCCAGCAGTGTTACGGTTGGGGGCGGCACTGAAGCTTTCTTT.

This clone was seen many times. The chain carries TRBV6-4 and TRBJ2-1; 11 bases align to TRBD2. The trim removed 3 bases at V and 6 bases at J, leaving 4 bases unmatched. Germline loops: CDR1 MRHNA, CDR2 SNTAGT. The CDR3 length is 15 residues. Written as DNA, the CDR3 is TGTGCCAGCAGTGAGGGACTAGCGGATATCAATGAGCAGTTCTTC. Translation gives CASSEGLADINEQFF.

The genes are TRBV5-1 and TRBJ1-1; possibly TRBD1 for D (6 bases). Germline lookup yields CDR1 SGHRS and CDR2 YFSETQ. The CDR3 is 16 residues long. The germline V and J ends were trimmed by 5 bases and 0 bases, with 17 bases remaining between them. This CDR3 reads CASSFDPTGLNTEAFF. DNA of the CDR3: TGCGCCAGCAGTTTCGACCCTACAGGGTTGAACACTGAAGCTTTCTTT.

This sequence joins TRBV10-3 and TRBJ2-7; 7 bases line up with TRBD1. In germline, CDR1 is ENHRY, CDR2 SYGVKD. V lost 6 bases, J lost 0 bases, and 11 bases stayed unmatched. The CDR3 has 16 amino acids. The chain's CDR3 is CAISLQMTGSSYEQYF. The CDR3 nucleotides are TGTGCCATCAGCCTACAAATGACAGGGAGCTCCTACGAGCAGTACTTC.

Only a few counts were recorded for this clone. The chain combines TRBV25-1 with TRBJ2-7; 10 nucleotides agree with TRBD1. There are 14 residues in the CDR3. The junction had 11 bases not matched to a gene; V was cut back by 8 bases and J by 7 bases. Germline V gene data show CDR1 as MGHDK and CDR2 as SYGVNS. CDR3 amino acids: CASSRTGGFGEQYF. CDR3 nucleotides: TGTGCCAGCTCCAGGACAGGGGGGTTCGGGGAGCAGTACTTC.

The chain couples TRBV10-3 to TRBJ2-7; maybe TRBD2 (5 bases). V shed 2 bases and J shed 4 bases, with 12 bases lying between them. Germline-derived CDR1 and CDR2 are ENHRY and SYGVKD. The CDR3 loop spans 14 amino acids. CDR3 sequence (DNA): TGTGCCATCAGTGAGGACATCGGGGTGTACGAGCAGTACTTC. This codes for CAISEDIGVYEQYF.

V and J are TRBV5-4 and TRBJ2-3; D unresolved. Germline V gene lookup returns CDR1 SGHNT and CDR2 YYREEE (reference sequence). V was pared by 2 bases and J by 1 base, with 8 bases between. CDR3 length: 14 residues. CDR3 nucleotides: TGTGCCAGCAGCTTTACCGGGCGCACAGATACGCAGTATTTT. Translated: CASSFTGRTDTQYF.

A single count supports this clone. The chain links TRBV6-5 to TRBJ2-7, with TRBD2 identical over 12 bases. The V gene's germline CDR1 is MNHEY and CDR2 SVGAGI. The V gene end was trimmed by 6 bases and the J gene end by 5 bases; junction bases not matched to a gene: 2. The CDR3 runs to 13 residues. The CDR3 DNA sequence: TGTGCCAGCAGGAGACTAGCGGGAGACGAGCAGTACTTC. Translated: CASRRLAGDEQYF.

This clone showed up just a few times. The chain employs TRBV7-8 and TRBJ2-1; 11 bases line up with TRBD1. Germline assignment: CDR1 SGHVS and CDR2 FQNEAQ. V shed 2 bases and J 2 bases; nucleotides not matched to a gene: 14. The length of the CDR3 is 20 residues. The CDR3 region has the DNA TGTGCCAGCAGCTTAAGTTATATGACGAGGGGACAGGGGGCCTACAATGAGCAGTTCTTC. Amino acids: CASSLSYMTRGQGAYNEQFF.

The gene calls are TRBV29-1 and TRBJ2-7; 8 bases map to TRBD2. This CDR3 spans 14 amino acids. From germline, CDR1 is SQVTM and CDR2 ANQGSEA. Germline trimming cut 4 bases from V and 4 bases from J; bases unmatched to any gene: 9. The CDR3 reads CSVALQSGSYEQYF. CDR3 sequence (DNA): TGCAGCGTTGCCCTCCAAAGCGGGAGTTACGAGCAGTACTTC.

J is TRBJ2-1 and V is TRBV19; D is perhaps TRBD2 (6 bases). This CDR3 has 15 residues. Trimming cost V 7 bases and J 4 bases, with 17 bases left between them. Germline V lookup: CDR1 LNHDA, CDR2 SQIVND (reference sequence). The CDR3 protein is CASTPPGVGYNEQFF. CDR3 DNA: TGTGCCAGTACCCCACCGGGAGTAGGGTACAATGAGCAGTTCTTC.

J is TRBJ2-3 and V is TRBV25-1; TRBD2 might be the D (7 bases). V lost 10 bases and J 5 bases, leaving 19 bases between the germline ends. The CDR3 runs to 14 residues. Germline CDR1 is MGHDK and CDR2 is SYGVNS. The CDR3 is CAKKGVEREDTQYF. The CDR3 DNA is TGTGCCAAGAAGGGGGTTGAGCGGGAAGATACGCAGTATTTT.

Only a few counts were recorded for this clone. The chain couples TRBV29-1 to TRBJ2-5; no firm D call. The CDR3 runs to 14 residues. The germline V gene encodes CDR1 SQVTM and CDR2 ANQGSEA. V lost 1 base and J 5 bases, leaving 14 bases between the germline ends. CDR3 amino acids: CSVEVSRGVETQYF. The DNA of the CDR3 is TGCAGCGTTGAAGTGTCTAGAGGTGTTGAGACCCAGTACTTC.

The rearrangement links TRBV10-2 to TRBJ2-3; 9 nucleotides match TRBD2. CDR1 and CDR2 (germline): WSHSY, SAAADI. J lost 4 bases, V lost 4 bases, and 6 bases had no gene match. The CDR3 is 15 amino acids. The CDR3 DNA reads TGCGCCAGCAGTGTAGATAGCGGGAGAGCAGATACGCAGTATTTT. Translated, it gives CASSVDSGRADTQYF.